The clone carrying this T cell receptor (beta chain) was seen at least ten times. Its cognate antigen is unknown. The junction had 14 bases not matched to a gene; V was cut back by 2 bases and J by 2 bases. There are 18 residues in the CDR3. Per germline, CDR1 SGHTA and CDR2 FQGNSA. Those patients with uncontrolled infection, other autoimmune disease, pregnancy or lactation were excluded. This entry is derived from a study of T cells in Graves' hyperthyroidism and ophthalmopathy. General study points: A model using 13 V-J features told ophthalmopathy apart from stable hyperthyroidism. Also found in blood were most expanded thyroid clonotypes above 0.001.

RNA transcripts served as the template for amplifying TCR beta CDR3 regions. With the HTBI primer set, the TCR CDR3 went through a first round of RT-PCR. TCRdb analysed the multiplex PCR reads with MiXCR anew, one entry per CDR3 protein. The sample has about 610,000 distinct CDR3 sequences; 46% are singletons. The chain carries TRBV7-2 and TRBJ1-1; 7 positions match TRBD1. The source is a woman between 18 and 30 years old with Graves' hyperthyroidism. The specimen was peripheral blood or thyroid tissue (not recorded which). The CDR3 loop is CASSLRVPGQKRNTEAFF. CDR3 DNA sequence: TGTGCCAGCAGCTTAAGGGTTCCGGGACAGAAGAGAAACACTGAAGCTTTCTTT.